One and the same sample provided the 30 T cell receptor beta chains below, sequenced in a study of OX40 agonist ivuxolimab in advanced cancers. The repertoire was sequenced with immunoSEQ multiplex PCR; TCRdb's copy has only in-frame clones and lacks some. This table has tens of thousands of clones, around 80% appearing once. The sequencing used CD4+ or CD8+ T cells sorted from blood, collected in a trial of the OX40 agonist ivuxolimab. The source is an adult with an advanced solid tumor such as melanoma, head and neck, liver or kidney cancer.

The V gene is TRBV7-6, the J gene TRBJ1-1; D unresolved. The germline gives CDR1 SGHVS, CDR2 FNYEAQ. V lost 3 bases, J lost 2 bases, and 10 bases lay in between. The CDR3 is 14 residues long. The CDR3: CASSLHRGNTEAFF. CDR3 coding DNA: TGTGCCAGCAGCTTGCACAGAGGAAACACTGAAGCTTTCTTT.

The V call is TRBV11-2, the J call TRBJ2-6, with D unresolved. V lost 5 bases and J 4 bases, leaving 9 bases between the germline ends. Per germline, CDR1 SGHAT and CDR2 FQNNGV. The CDR3 has 14 amino acids. In DNA form, the CDR3 reads TGTGCCAGCAGCCCCCAAAGCGGGGCCAACGTCCTGACTTTC. Protein sequence: CASSPQSGANVLTF.

V usage is TRBV7-3 and J usage is TRBJ2-1, with D unclear. Germline lookup yields CDR1 SGHTA and CDR2 FQGTGA. V lost 3 bases and J lost 6, with 12 bases in between. This CDR3 is built from 14 residues. CDR3 in amino acids: CASSFLGLSNEQFF. The CDR3 DNA sequence: TGTGCCAGCAGCTTTTTGGGTTTATCCAATGAGCAGTTCTTC. Combining the CDR3 with reference TRBV7-3 and TRBJ2-1 gives the whole variable domain GAGVSQTPSNKVTEKGKYVELRCDPISGHTALYWYRQSLGQGPEFLIYFQGTGAADDSGLPNDRFFAVRPEGSVSTLKIQRTERGDSAVYLCASSFLGLSNEQFFGPGTRLTVL.

This clone was picked up one time. The rearrangement uses TRBV4-1 and TRBJ1-4; D gene uncertain. Germline V gene sequence: CDR1 MGHRA, CDR2 YSYEKL. Trimming took off 1 base at V and 0 bases at J, with 6 bases between the two ends. This CDR3 has 15 amino acids. CDR3 residues: CASSQVGTTNEKLFF. The DNA of the CDR3 is TGCGCCAGCAGCCAAGTGGGGACAACTAATGAAAAACTGTTTTTT.

The chain carries TRBV2 and TRBJ1-1; D call uncertain. This CDR3 has 14 residues. CDR1 is SNHLY, CDR2 FYNNEI, per germline. Trimming left V 3 bases short and J 3 bases short, with 11 bases between. Here the CDR3 reads CASSEFNGDTEAFF. The DNA for the CDR3 is TGTGCCAGCAGTGAGTTTAACGGCGACACTGAAGCTTTCTTT. Using reference TRBV2 and TRBJ1-1 for the parts outside the CDR3, the full variable domain is EPEVTQTPSHQVTQMGQEVILRCVPISNHLYFYWYRQILGQKVEFLVSFYNNEISEKSEIFDDQFSVERPDGSNFTLKIRSTKLEDSAMYFCASSEFNGDTEAFFGQGTRLTVV.

V gene TRBV7-3 combines with J gene TRBJ1-4; D unresolved. The CDR3 has 16 residues. Per the germline V gene, CDR1 is SGHTA and CDR2 is FQGTGA. Trimming took off 3 bases at V and 2 bases at J, with 13 bases between the two ends. The CDR3 loop is CASSLNRPGTNEKLFF. The CDR3 bases are TGTGCCAGCAGCTTGAACAGACCTGGGACTAATGAAAAACTGTTTTTT.

The V call is TRBV28, the J call TRBJ1-2; D possibly corresponds to TRBD1 (6 bases). Trimming shortened V by 6 bases and J by 4 bases, and 12 bases separated the two germline ends. The CDR3 has 13 residues. Germline V gene data show CDR1 as MDHEN and CDR2 as SYDVKM. The CDR3 DNA reads as TGTGCCAGCAGACAGGGTGGCCTCTATGGCTACACCTTC. This gives the protein CASRQGGLYGYTF.

Concerning this clone itself: One junction end disagrees with the germline gene, perhaps due to a read error. The rearrangement uses TRBV28 and TRBJ2-7; D perhaps matches TRBD1 (8 bases). This CDR3 has 11 amino acids. Looked up from germline, CDR1 is MDHEN and CDR2 is SYDVKM. The chain's CDR3 is CASSLGGTGDF. The CDR3 bases are TGTGCCAGCAGTCTGGGAGGGACAGGTGACTTC.

The rearrangement uses TRBV9 and TRBJ2-3; D may be TRBD2 (5 bases). Germline assignment: CDR1 SGDLS and CDR2 YYNGEE. Trimming removed 3 bases at V and 0 bases at J, with 17 bases between. The CDR3 has 17 amino acids. In nucleotides, the CDR3 is TGTGCCAGCAGCGCCCCCGGAGGAACCTTTAGCACAGATACGCAGTATTTT. Protein sequence: CASSAPGGTFSTDTQYF.

V is TRBV28 and J is TRBJ2-6; D not resolved. Trimming shortened V by 5 bases and J by 4 bases, and 9 bases separated the two germline ends. This CDR3 is 14 amino acids long. In germline, CDR1 is MDHEN, CDR2 SYDVKM. CDR3 nucleotide sequence: TGTGCCAGCAGTCTATTGGGGGGGGCCAACGTCCTGACTTTC. Translated, it gives CASSLLGGANVLTF.

The chain recombines TRBV27 with TRBJ1-5, with D uncertain. V shed 5 bases and J shed 7 bases, with 15 bases lying between them. This CDR3 is 14 amino acids long. The germline gives CDR1 MNHEY, CDR2 SMNVEV (reference sequence). CDR3 in DNA: TGTGCCAGCAGTCCGGACGGCGTGTGGCAGCCCCAGCATTTT. Its translation: CASSPDGVWQPQHF.

As DNA, the CDR3 is TGTGCCAGCAGCTTAGTAGGGCCAGGGGCGAGCGCGAACACCGGGGAGCTGTTTTTT. Translated, it gives CASSLVGPGASANTGELFF. This chain connects TRBV7-6 to TRBJ2-2, with D perhaps matching TRBD1 (6 bases). Per germline, CDR1 SGHVS and CDR2 FNYEAQ. The CDR3 runs to 19 residues. Trimming removed 1 base at V and 0 bases at J, with 18 bases between.

The rearrangement uses TRBV18 and TRBJ1-5; D is perhaps TRBD1 (5 bases). Germline V gene data show CDR1 as KGHSH and CDR2 as LQKENI. Trimming took 4 bases from V and 3 from J, leaving 13 bases between them. The CDR3 consists of 15 residues. The CDR3 reads CASSRAGRNNQPQHF. In nucleotides, the CDR3 is TGTGCCAGCTCACGGGCAGGGAGAAACAATCAGCCCCAGCATTTT.

The chain has TRBV5-1 and TRBJ1-4; 10 bases map to TRBD1. Trimming removed 4 bases from V and 7 bases from J; junction bases left unmatched: 4. This CDR3 region has 14 residues. Per germline, CDR1 SGHRS and CDR2 YFSETQ. The CDR3 DNA reads TGCGCCAGCAGCCAAGACAGGGGGCTTGAAAAACTGTTTTTT. It codes for CASSQDRGLEKLFF.

J is TRBJ1-6 and V is TRBV6-5, with D hard to call. This CDR3 has 16 amino acids. Germline lookup yields CDR1 MNHEY and CDR2 SVGAGI. The germline V and J ends were trimmed by 0 bases and 6 bases, with 12 bases remaining between them. The CDR3 DNA is TGTGCCAGCAGTTACTCGATGGGGTTCTTTAATTCACCCCTCCACTTT. The encoded protein is CASSYSMGFFNSPLHF.

V and J are TRBV27 and TRBJ2-3; 9 bases align to TRBD2. The length of the CDR3 is 14 residues. CDR1 is MNHEY, CDR2 SMNVEV, per germline (reference sequence). The V segment lost 9 bases and the J segment 3 bases; nucleotides outside the gene matches: 7. CDR3 DNA sequence: TGTGCCAGTCATCGGACTAGCGTGACAGATACGCAGTATTTT. It codes for CASHRTSVTDTQYF.

The gene calls are TRBV27 and TRBJ2-5, with D possibly matching TRBD2 (6 bases). CDR1 is MNHEY and CDR2 is SMNVEV in the germline V gene (reference sequence). The ends were cut back, 6 bases at V and 5 bases at J, with 16 bases in the middle. This CDR3 has 14 amino acids. CDR3 region: CASRRTQEGETQYF. The CDR3 DNA is TGTGCCAGCAGACGGACTCAGGAGGGGGAGACCCAGTACTTC.

The chain recombines TRBV11-2 with TRBJ2-7; tentative D call: TRBD1 (6 bases). The CDR3 extends over 15 amino acids. Trimming stripped 5 bases from V and 6 bases from J, with 20 bases between. From germline, CDR1 is SGHAT and CDR2 FQNNGV. CDR3 residues: CASSLDPSRGAEQYF. CDR3 nucleotide sequence: TGTGCCAGCAGCCTTGACCCCAGCAGGGGCGCCGAGCAGTACTTC.

The J gene is TRBJ2-2, the V gene TRBV28, with 8 bases fitting TRBD1. The CDR3 contains 18 residues. Germline CDR1 MDHEN, CDR2 SYDVKM. V shed 7 bases, J shed 6 bases, and the junction held 19 bases outside the gene matches. The CDR3 DNA follows: TGTGCCAGCACCCCGACGCCCAGGGGGCAGAGTTCGGCCGGGGAGCTGTTTTTT. This encodes CASTPTPRGQSSAGELFF.

The chain is built from TRBV7-2 and TRBJ2-5, with no clear D. This CDR3 has 16 residues. The germline gives CDR1 SGHTA, CDR2 FQGNSA. With 3 bases removed from V and 5 bases from J, the gap between germline ends came to 19 bases. CDR3: CASSFKLGEFAETQYF. The CDR3 region has the DNA TGTGCCAGCAGCTTTAAACTCGGTGAATTCGCCGAGACCCAGTACTTC. Drawing the rest from reference TRBV7-2 and TRBJ2-5, the complete variable domain is GAGVSQSPSNKVTEKGKDVELRCDPISGHTALYWYRQSLGQGLEFLIYFQGNSAPDKSGLPSDRFSAERTGGSVSTLTIQRTQQEDSAVYLCASSFKLGEFAETQYFGPGTRLLVL.

CDR3 sequence reads: CATSPPVGPSGKDTQYF. CDR3 coding DNA: TGTGCCACCAGCCCCCCGGTTGGGCCTAGCGGGAAAGATACGCAGTATTTT. The V and J genes are TRBV15 and TRBJ2-3; 9 positions agree with TRBD2. CDR1 is LNHNV, CDR2 YYDKDF, per germline (reference sequence). The V segment lost 5 bases and the J segment 5 bases; nucleotides outside the gene matches: 14. This CDR3 spans 17 amino acids.

The V call is TRBV7-3, the J call TRBJ2-2, with 8 bases matching TRBD2. Germline V gene lookup returns CDR1 SGHTA and CDR2 FQGTGA. V lost 3 bases and J lost 5; bases outside the gene matches: 5. The CDR3 has 15 residues. In DNA form, the CDR3 reads TGTGCCAGCAGCTTTAGCGTAGCGGGAACCGGGGAGCTGTTTTTT. Translation gives CASSFSVAGTGELFF.

The J gene is TRBJ2-1, the V gene TRBV7-3, with TRBD2 matching 15 bases. The V gene's germline CDR1 is SGHTA and CDR2 FQGTGA. V lost 5 bases and J lost 0; bases outside the gene matches: 17. The CDR3 length is 22 residues. The CDR3 protein is CASSLLFGTSGGLSSSYNEQFF. CDR3 DNA: TGTGCCAGCAGCCTGCTATTTGGGACTAGCGGGGGGCTTTCCAGCTCCTACAATGAGCAGTTCTTC.

This clone was seen a single time. The V call is TRBV6-1, the J call TRBJ1-2; 9 positions match TRBD1. J lost 5 bases, V lost 7 bases, and 8 bases had no gene match. The CDR3 spans 14 residues. The V gene's germline CDR1 is MNHNS and CDR2 SASEGT. In nucleotides, the CDR3 is TGTGCCAGCACCTCGATGGACAGGGGATATGGCTACACCTTC. As protein: CASTSMDRGYGYTF.

The chain combines TRBV6-1 with TRBJ1-5; the match to TRBD1 covers 10 bases. The CDR3 length is 15 residues. V gave up 6 bases and J gave up 7 bases; unmatched junction bases: 9. The germline V gene encodes CDR1 MNHNS and CDR2 SASEGT. The CDR3 loop reads CASRPGQGVQQPQHF. DNA for the CDR3: TGTGCCAGCAGACCCGGACAGGGGGTGCAACAGCCCCAGCATTTT.

The J gene is TRBJ1-4, the V gene TRBV30; D might be TRBD1 (6 bases). Trimming left V 7 bases short and J 7 bases short, with 19 bases between. The V gene's germline CDR1 is GTSNPN and CDR2 SVGIG (reference sequence). The CDR3 spans 14 residues. CDR3 region: CAFRGGGGFEKLFF. The DNA for the CDR3 is TGTGCCTTTCGGGGCGGGGGCGGTTTTGAAAAACTGTTTTTT.

The chain joins TRBV5-1 to TRBJ2-3, with D tentatively TRBD1 (5 bases). V gave up 0 bases and J gave up 4 bases, with 15 bases separating them. The CDR3 covers 16 residues. The germline V gene encodes CDR1 SGHRS and CDR2 YFSETQ. DNA of the CDR3: TGCGCCAGCAGCTTGGAGCAGGGCCCTGGGGCAGATACGCAGTATTTT. Protein sequence: CASSLEQGPGADTQYF.

V usage is TRBV2 and J usage is TRBJ2-1, with 8 nucleotides matching TRBD1. CDR1 is SNHLY, CDR2 FYNNEI, per germline. J gave up 2 bases and V 10 bases, and 10 bases lay outside the gene matches. The length of the CDR3 is 15 residues. This CDR3 is CATGRQGHPYNEQFF. The CDR3 coding sequence is TGTGCCACAGGGAGACAGGGGCATCCCTACAATGAGCAGTTCTTC.

This chain joins TRBV7-2 and TRBJ1-2; 7 bases line up with TRBD1. J lost 2 bases, V lost 5 bases, and 5 bases had no gene match. This CDR3 comprises 14 residues. Germline values: CDR1 SGHTA, CDR2 FQGNSA. The CDR3 DNA follows: TGTGCCAGCAGCCCTTCGACAGGGAACTATGGCTACACCTTC. Translation: CASSPSTGNYGYTF.

The rearrangement joins TRBV9 to TRBJ2-3; TRBD2 matches at 7 bases. Germline CDR1 and CDR2: SGDLS and YYNGEE. After removal of 4 bases from V and 2 bases from J, the junction contained 7 bases not matched to a gene. The CDR3 totals 15 residues. The CDR3 DNA reads TGTGCCAGCAGCCGAGGAGGGACTACCACAGATACGCAGTATTTT. It encodes CASSRGGTTTDTQYF. Together with reference TRBV9 and TRBJ2-3, the CDR3 gives the full variable domain: DSGVTQTPKHLITATGQRVTLRCSPRSGDLSVYWYQQSLDQGLQFLIQYYNGEERAKGNILERFSAQQFPDLHSELNLSSLELGDSALYFCASSRGGTTTDTQYFGPGTRLTVL.